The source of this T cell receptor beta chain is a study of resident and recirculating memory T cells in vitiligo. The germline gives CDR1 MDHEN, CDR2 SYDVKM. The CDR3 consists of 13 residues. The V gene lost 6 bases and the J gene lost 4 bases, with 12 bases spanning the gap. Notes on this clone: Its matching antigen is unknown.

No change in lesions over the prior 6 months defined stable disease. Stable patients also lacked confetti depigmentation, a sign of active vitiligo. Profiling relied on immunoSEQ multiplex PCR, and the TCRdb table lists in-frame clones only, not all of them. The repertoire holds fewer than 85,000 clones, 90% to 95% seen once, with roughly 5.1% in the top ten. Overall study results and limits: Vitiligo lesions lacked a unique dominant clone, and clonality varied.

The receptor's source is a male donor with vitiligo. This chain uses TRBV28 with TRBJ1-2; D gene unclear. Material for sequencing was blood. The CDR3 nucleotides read TGTGCCAGCAGCCCCCAGCCGGGCTATGGCTACACCTTC. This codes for CASSPQPGYGYTF.